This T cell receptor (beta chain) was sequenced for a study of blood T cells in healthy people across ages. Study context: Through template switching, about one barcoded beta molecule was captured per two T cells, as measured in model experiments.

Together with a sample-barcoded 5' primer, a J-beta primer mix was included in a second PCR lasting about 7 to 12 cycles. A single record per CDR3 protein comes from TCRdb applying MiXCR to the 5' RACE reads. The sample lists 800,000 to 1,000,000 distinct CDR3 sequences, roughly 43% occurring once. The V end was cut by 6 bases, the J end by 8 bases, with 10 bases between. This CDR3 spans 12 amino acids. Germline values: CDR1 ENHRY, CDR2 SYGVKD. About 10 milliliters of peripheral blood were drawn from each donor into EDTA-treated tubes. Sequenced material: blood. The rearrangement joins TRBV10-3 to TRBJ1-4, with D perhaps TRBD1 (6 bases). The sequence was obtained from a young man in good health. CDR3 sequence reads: CAIRGTSEKLFF. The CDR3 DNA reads TGTGCCATCAGGGGGACAAGCGAAAAACTGTTTTTT.